This T cell receptor (beta chain) was retrieved from a study of blood T cell repertoires in COVID-19. On the study more broadly: Some COVID-19 samples were acute and others convalescent; all came from the United States, Italy and Spain. In each case, the material was cDNA or gDNA derived from T cells, B-cell-depleted T cells, or PBMCs.

Methods used by the authors: By means of reference gene primer amplification, nucleated cell counts were estimated. Method: immunoSEQ multiplex PCR; TCRdb's copy keeps in-frame clones and lacks some. The DNA gave D and trimming, while V, J and clone size come from that table. This table holds around 170,000 clones, less than 90% found once. The receptor was isolated from a man aged 60 to 75 with acute or convalescent COVID-19. Sequences were obtained from peripheral blood.

The CDR3 DNA reads TGTGCCAGCAGCTTGGGGGGGCTAGACTCCTACAATGAGCAGTTCTTC. Translation gives CASSLGGLDSYNEQFF. The chain couples TRBV5-6 to TRBJ2-1; TRBD1 is a possible D gene (6 bases). Germline CDR1 is SGHDT and CDR2 is YYEEEE. This CDR3 has 16 residues. V lost 0 bases, J lost 0 bases, and 10 bases lay in between.